These 10 T cell receptor beta chains share one sample of origin, sequenced in a study of blood T cell repertoires in COVID-19. Measured with immunoSEQ multiplex PCR; TCRdb has only the in-frame clones, and not every one. The sample has 110,000 or so clones, around 85% seen once; the top ten hold just over 5.5%. What was sequenced was peripheral blood. The receptors originated from a woman aged 55-69 years with COVID-19, enrolled during active disease.

The J gene is TRBJ1-1, the V gene TRBV7-9; D is unresolved. Trimming stripped 5 bases from V and 4 bases from J, with 8 bases between. This CDR3 is built from 12 residues. The V gene's germline CDR1 is SEHNR and CDR2 FQNEAQ (reference sequence). The CDR3 nucleotides are TGTGCCAGCAGCAGAGCTAGCACTGAAGCTTTCTTT. This translates into CASSRASTEAFF.

This clone was seen more than once but under ten times. The chain uses TRBV28 and TRBJ2-7; TRBD2 agrees at 7 bases. CDR1 is MDHEN, CDR2 SYDVKM, per germline. Trimming took 6 bases from V and 2 from J; bases not matched to a gene: 4. The CDR3 is made up of 13 amino acids. The CDR3 sequence is CASREGRAYEQYF. In nucleotides, the CDR3 is TGTGCCAGCAGGGAAGGGAGGGCCTACGAGCAGTACTTC.

The chain is built from TRBV2 and TRBJ1-4; TRBD1 matches 7 bases. Germline CDR1 and CDR2: SNHLY and FYNNEI. The trim removed 6 bases at V and 8 bases at J, leaving 12 bases unmatched. CDR3 length: 15 residues. The CDR3 DNA is TGTGCCAGCAGCCAATCCACAGGGGCATTAGAAAAACTGTTTTTT. It translates to CASSQSTGALEKLFF.

This chain uses TRBV18 with TRBJ2-2; TRBD1 agrees at 11 bases. The CDR3 loop spans 15 amino acids. The V segment lost 4 bases and the J segment 3 bases; nucleotides outside the gene matches: 1. Germline V gene data show CDR1 as KGHSH and CDR2 as LQKENI. CDR3 DNA sequence: TGTGCCAGCTCACGGACAGGGGGCCACACCGGGGAGCTGTTTTTT. Its protein is CASSRTGGHTGELFF.

V and J are TRBV3-1 (or the pseudogene TRBV3-2) and TRBJ2-7, with 8 bases identical to TRBD1. V lost 0 bases to trimming and J lost 7 bases; unmatched junction nucleotides: 14. Germline V gives CDR1 LGHDT, CDR2 YNNKEL (reference sequence). CDR3 length equals 17 residues. The CDR3 bases are TGTGCCAGCAGCCAAGAAAGGCGGGACAGGTCCCTCGGGGAGCAGTACTTC. Protein sequence: CASSQERRDRSLGEQYF.

CDR3 nucleotides: TGTGCCAGCAGCCGGGACTTGAGAACCCAGTACTTC. It is translated as CASSRDLRTQYF. V and J are TRBV2 and TRBJ2-5, with D possibly TRBD2 on 6 matching bases. Germline V gene sequence: CDR1 SNHLY, CDR2 FYNNEI. CDR3 length: 12 residues. The V and J ends lost 6 bases and 8 bases respectively, with 13 bases between them.

The V call is TRBV10-3, the J call TRBJ1-1, with TRBD1 as a possible D gene (5 bases). V was cut by 3 bases and J by 3 bases, with 17 bases left in between. The CDR3 has 16 residues. Per the germline V gene, CDR1 is ENHRY and CDR2 is SYGVKD. The CDR3 nucleotides are TGTGCCATCAGTGACCCGGGTAGGGGTAGAGACACTGAAGCTTTCTTT. Translated: CAISDPGRGRDTEAFF.

A few counts support this clone. V gene TRBV19 combines with J gene TRBJ1-5; D not resolved. This CDR3 comprises 13 residues. V gave up 3 bases and J gave up 4 bases, with 7 bases separating them. Germline loops: CDR1 LNHDA, CDR2 SQIVND (reference sequence). CDR3 bases: TGTGCCAGTAGTATTGAGGTAAATCAGCCCCAGCATTTT. Translated: CASSIEVNQPQHF.

The chain joins TRBV3-1 (or the pseudogene TRBV3-2) to TRBJ2-1, with TRBD2 identical over 10 bases. Germline assignment: CDR1 LGHDT and CDR2 YNNKEL (reference sequence). With 1 base clipped from V and 8 bases from J, the junction kept 5 bases outside the gene matches. This CDR3 comprises 15 residues. CDR3 bases: TGTGCCAGCAGCCAAGGGACTAGCGGTCGGGATGAGCAGTTCTTC. Translating it yields CASSQGTSGRDEQFF.

This chain links TRBV6-5 with TRBJ2-7, with 7 nucleotides matching TRBD2. Germline CDR1 and CDR2: MNHEY and SVGAGI. With V trimmed by 6 bases and J by 3 bases, 5 bases remained unmatched. The CDR3 contains 13 residues. In nucleotides, the CDR3 is TGTGCCAGCAGCGGGACTACTCACTACGAGCAGTACTTC. Translated, it gives CASSGTTHYEQYF.